The 15 T cell receptor beta chains in this list originate from one sample, sequenced in a study of cytomegalovirus exposure and HLA in healthy donors. The PCR had 60 Vbeta and 13 Jbeta primers. Profiled with immunoSEQ multiplex PCR; TCRdb holds only in-frame clones, not every one. The table lists approximately 190,000 clones, 75% to 85% of them singletons. The material sequenced was PBMCs. These receptors were obtained from a woman aged 18-30 years in good health and CMV-seronegative.

The chain is built from TRBV6-4 and TRBJ1-5; 10 bases map to TRBD1. The CDR3 extends over 13 amino acids. J gave up 7 bases and V 5 bases, and 2 bases lay outside the gene matches. The germline CDR1 and CDR2 sequences are MRHNA and SNTAGT. CDR3 nucleotides: TGTGCCAGCAGTACGGACAGGGGGCAGCCCCAGCATTTT. Its translation: CASSTDRGQPQHF.

The chain couples TRBV5-1 to TRBJ2-2; possibly TRBD2 for D (5 bases). This CDR3 comprises 16 residues. From germline, CDR1 is SGHRS and CDR2 YFSETQ. Trimming took 0 bases from V and 5 from J, leaving 14 bases between them. The CDR3 sequence: CASSLAAGGATGELFF. The DNA of the CDR3 is TGCGCCAGCAGCTTGGCGGCAGGAGGTGCGACCGGGGAGCTGTTTTTT. Full variable domain (rest looked up from reference TRBV5-1 and TRBJ2-2): KAGVTQTPRYLIKTRGQQVTLSCSPISGHRSVSWYQQTPGQGLQFLFEYFSETQRNKGNFPGRFSGRQFSNSRSEMNVSTLELGDSALYLCASSLAAGGATGELFFGEGSRLTVL.

In this sample, this clone turned up once. This sequence joins TRBV9 and TRBJ2-2; a possible D gene is TRBD2 (5 bases). V was pared by 6 bases and J by 6 bases, with 15 bases between. The CDR3 has 14 amino acids. The germline V gene encodes CDR1 SGDLS and CDR2 YYNGEE. The CDR3, as DNA: TGTGCCAGCACCCCTTCGGGGAGTTCCGGGGAGCTGTTTTTT. It is translated as CASTPSGSSGELFF.

CDR3 in DNA: TGTGCCAGCAGCTCGGACAGCCCCCAAGAGACCCAGTACTTC. Translating gives CASSSDSPQETQYF. The V call is TRBV11-2, the J call TRBJ2-5; a weak D match, TRBD1 (6 bases). This CDR3 is built from 14 residues. Trimming removed 4 bases from V and 1 base from J, with 10 bases in between. Germline V gene sequence: CDR1 SGHAT, CDR2 FQNNGV.

V is TRBV6-5 and J is TRBJ2-1; 8 positions match TRBD1. Losses at the gene ends were 4 bases for V and 10 bases for J; bases not matched to a gene: 3. This CDR3 has 12 amino acids. Germline lookup yields CDR1 MNHEY and CDR2 SVGAGI. The CDR3 loop is CASSSDRVEQFF. The CDR3 bases are TGTGCCAGCAGTTCGGACAGGGTCGAGCAGTTCTTC.

The V and J genes are TRBV29-1 and TRBJ2-1; 9 bases match TRBD2. The CDR3 spans 15 residues. Germline CDR1 and CDR2: SQVTM and ANQGSEA. The trim removed 2 bases at V and 8 bases at J, leaving 10 bases unmatched. Here the CDR3 DNA reads TGCAGCGTTGAACCCGGACTAGCGATGATCTATGAGCAGTTCTTC. Protein: CSVEPGLAMIYEQFF.

A word on this clone: Other DNA sequences in the same sample also yield this CDR3. The rearrangement uses TRBV28 and TRBJ2-7; the D is unclear. Trimming shortened V by 5 bases and J by 0 bases, and 5 bases separated the two germline ends. The germline V gene has CDR1 MDHEN and CDR2 SYDVKM. This CDR3 has 12 residues. CDR3 in amino acids: CASSLPSYEQYF. The DNA of the CDR3 is TGTGCCAGCAGTCTCCCCTCCTACGAGCAGTACTTC.

The rearrangement links TRBV7-2 to TRBJ2-5; possibly TRBD2 for D (6 bases). The V end lost 1 base, the J end lost 1 base, and 7 bases lay between the germline ends. The CDR3 is 14 residues long. From germline, CDR1 is SGHTA and CDR2 FQGNSA. The CDR3 here is CASSLVGGQETQYF. For the CDR3, the DNA is TGTGCCAGCAGCTTAGTCGGGGGCCAAGAGACCCAGTACTTC.

The gene calls are TRBV27 and TRBJ2-2; TRBD1 might be the D (5 bases). Trimming cost V 6 bases and J 4 bases, with 12 bases left between them. The CDR3 is made up of 14 amino acids. Germline V gene sequence: CDR1 MNHEY, CDR2 SMNVEV (reference sequence). CDR3 DNA sequence: TGTGCCAGCAGGGACCCCAGGGCCACCGGGGAGCTGTTTTTT. Its protein is CASRDPRATGELFF.

This clone was seen a handful of times. This chain links TRBV9 with TRBJ2-2, with D possibly being TRBD2 (7 bases). V was clipped by 3 bases and J by 1 base, with 16 bases between them. The germline V gene has CDR1 SGDLS and CDR2 YYNGEE. This CDR3 has 17 residues. In DNA form, the CDR3 reads TGTGCCAGCAGCGCCTGGGGGGGGCGGCAGAACACCGGGGAGCTGTTTTTT. The encoded protein is CASSAWGGRQNTGELFF.

The gene calls are TRBV6-6 and TRBJ2-7; TRBD1 aligns across 8 bases. This CDR3 comprises 13 residues. The J segment lost 2 bases and the V segment lost 6 bases, leaving 3 bases of the junction unmatched. Germline CDR1 is MNHNY and CDR2 is SVGAGI (reference sequence). CDR3 nucleotides: TGTGCCAGCAGGAAACAGGGGGCCTACGAGCAGTACTTC. Translation gives CASRKQGAYEQYF.

The V gene is TRBV5-6, the J gene TRBJ2-5, with 8 bases fitting TRBD2. Losses at the gene ends were 5 bases for V and 4 bases for J; bases not matched to a gene: 4. The CDR3 runs to 13 residues. The germline V gene has CDR1 SGHDT and CDR2 YYEEEE. DNA for the CDR3: TGTGCCAGCAGAACCGGGGGGGGAGAGACCCAGTACTTC. Translating gives CASRTGGGETQYF.

CDR3 in amino acids: CASSGTGGNEKLFF. The CDR3 nucleotides read TGTGCCAGCTCCGGGACAGGCGGTAATGAAAAACTGTTTTTT. This sequence joins TRBV18 and TRBJ1-4, with 8 bases fitting TRBD1. The V and J ends lost 6 bases and 4 bases, in that order; junction bases with no gene match: 4. This CDR3 contains 14 residues. Germline assignment: CDR1 KGHSH and CDR2 LQKENI. The entire variable domain, with the rest obtained from reference TRBV18 and TRBJ1-4, is as follows: NAGVMQNPRHLVRRRGQEARLRCSPMKGHSHVYWYRQLPEEGLKFMVYLQKENIIDESGMPKERFSAEFPKEGPSILRIQQVVRGDSAAYFCASSGTGGNEKLFFGSGTQLSVL.

This clone was counted between two and nine times. The chain has TRBV28 and TRBJ2-4; D possibly corresponds to TRBD1 (6 bases). Trimming cost V 5 bases and J 1 base, with 18 bases left between them. The germline V gene has CDR1 MDHEN and CDR2 SYDVKM. The CDR3 extends over 17 amino acids. DNA for the CDR3: TGTGCCAGCAGTCCCTCGACAGGCAAGAGGGCCAAAAACATTCAGTACTTC. Its protein product is CASSPSTGKRAKNIQYF.

This chain joins TRBV5-1 and TRBJ2-1; 8 bases align to TRBD2. The length of the CDR3 is 15 residues. Germline V gene sequence: CDR1 SGHRS, CDR2 YFSETQ. V shed 2 bases, J shed 7 bases, and the junction held 8 bases outside the gene matches. The CDR3 region is CASSFGTRELNEQFF. The CDR3 DNA follows: TGCGCCAGCAGCTTCGGGACTAGGGAATTGAATGAGCAGTTCTTC.